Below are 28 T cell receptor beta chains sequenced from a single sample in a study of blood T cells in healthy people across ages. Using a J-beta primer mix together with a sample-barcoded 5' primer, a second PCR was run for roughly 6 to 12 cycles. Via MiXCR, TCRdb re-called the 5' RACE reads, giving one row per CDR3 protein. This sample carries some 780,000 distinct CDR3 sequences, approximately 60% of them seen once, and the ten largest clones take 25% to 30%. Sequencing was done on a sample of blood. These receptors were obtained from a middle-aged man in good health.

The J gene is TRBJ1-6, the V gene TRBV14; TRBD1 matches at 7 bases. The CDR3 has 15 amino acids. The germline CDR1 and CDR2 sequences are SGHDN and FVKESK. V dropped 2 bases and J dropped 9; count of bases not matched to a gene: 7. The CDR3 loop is CASSQTTGFSSPLHF. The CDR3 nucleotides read TGTGCCAGCAGCCAAACGACAGGGTTTTCTTCACCCCTCCACTTT.

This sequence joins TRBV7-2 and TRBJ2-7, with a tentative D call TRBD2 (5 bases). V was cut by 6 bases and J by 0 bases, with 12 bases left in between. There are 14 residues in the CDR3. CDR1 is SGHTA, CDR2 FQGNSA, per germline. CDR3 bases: TGTGCCAGCAGGAGGAGCGGAAACTCCTACGAGCAGTACTTC. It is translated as CASRRSGNSYEQYF.

The CDR3 DNA is TGTGCCAGCAGCCAAGGAACTAATCAGCCCCAGCATTTT. It is translated as CASSQGTNQPQHF. The chain couples TRBV4-2 to TRBJ1-5; D is unresolved. V dropped 1 base and J dropped 4 bases, with 5 bases sitting between them. This CDR3 has 13 amino acids. CDR1 and CDR2 from the germline V gene are LGHNA and YNFKEQ.

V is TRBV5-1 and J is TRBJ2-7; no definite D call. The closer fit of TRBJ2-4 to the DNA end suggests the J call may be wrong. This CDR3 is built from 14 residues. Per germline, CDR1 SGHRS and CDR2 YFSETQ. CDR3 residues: CASSLAGDENIQYF. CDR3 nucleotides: TGCGCCAGCAGCTTGGCTGGGGATGAAAACATTCAGTACTTC.

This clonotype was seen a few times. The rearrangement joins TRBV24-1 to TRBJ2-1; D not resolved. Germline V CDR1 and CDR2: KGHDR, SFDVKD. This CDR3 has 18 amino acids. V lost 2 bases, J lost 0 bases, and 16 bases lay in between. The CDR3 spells CATSDSDPSGYSYNEQFF. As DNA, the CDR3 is TGTGCCACCAGTGATTCCGACCCGTCGGGTTACTCCTACAATGAGCAGTTCTTC.

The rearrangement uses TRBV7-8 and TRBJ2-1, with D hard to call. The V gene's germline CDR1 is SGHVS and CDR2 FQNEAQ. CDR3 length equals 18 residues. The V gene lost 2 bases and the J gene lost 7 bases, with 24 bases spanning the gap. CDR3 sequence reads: CASSLMVREALNPNEQFF. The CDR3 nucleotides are TGTGCCAGCAGCTTAATGGTTAGAGAGGCCCTTAACCCGAATGAGCAGTTCTTC.

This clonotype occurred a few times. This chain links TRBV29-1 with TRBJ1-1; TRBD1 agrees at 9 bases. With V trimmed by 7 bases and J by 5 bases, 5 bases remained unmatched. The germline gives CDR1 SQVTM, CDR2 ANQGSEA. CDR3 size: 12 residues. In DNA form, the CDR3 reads TGCAGCGCCGGGGGGACAGGGACTGAAGCTTTCTTT. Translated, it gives CSAGGTGTEAFF.

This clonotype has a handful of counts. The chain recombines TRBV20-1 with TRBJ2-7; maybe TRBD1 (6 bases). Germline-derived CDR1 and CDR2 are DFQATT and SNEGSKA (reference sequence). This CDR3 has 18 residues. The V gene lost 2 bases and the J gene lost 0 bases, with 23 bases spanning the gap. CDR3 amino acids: CSARSLTPTRGSSYEQYF. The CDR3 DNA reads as TGCAGTGCTAGATCCCTTACTCCCACTAGGGGGAGCTCCTACGAGCAGTACTTC.

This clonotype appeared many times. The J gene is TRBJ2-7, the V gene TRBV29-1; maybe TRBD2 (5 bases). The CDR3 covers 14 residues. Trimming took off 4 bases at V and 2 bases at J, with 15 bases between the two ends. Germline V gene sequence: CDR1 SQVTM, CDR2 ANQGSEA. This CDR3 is CSVVWSGWTYEQYF. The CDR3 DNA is TGCAGCGTTGTGTGGTCGGGGTGGACCTACGAGCAGTACTTC.

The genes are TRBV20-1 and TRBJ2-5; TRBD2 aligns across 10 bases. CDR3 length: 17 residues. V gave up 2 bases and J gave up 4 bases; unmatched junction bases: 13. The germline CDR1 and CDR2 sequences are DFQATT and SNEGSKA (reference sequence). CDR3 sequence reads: CSARRLAGLLGPETQYF. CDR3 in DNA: TGCAGTGCTAGAAGACTAGCGGGTCTCTTGGGTCCAGAGACCCAGTACTTC.

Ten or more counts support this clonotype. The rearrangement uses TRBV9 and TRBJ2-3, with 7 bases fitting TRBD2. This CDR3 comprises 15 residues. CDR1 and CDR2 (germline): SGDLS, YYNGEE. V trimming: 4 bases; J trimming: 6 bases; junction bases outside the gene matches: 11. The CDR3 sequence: CASSSRPSGGDTQYF. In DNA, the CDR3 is TGTGCCAGCAGCTCCCGCCCTAGCGGCGGGGATACGCAGTATTTT.

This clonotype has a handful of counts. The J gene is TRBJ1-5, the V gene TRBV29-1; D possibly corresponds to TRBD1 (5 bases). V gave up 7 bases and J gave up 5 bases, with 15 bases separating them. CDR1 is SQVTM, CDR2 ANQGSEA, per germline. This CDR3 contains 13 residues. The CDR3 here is CSAGAGGYQPQHF. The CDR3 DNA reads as TGCAGCGCCGGAGCTGGGGGATATCAGCCCCAGCATTTT.

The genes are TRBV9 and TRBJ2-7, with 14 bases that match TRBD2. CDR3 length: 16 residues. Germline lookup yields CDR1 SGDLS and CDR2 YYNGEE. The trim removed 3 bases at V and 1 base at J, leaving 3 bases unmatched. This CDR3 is CASSGGLAGGSYEQYF. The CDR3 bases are TGTGCCAGCAGCGGAGGACTAGCGGGAGGATCCTACGAGCAGTACTTC.

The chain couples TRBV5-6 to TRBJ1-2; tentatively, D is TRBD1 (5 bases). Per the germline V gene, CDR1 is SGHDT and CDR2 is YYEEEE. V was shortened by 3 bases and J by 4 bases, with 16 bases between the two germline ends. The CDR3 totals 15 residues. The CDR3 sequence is CASSSLRGGIYGYTF. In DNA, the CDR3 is TGTGCCAGCAGCTCCCTGCGGGGGGGTATCTATGGCTACACCTTC.

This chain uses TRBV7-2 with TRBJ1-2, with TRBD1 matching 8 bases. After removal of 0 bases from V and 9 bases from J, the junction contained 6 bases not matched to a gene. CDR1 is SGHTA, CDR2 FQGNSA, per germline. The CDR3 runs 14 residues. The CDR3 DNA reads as TGTGCCAGCAGCTTAGCGGGCGACAGGGGTAGCTACACCTTC. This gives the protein CASSLAGDRGSYTF.

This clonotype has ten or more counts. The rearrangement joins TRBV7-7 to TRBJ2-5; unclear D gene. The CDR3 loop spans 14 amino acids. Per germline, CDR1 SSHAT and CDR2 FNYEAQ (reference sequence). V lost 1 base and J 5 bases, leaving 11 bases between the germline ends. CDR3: CASSLESQTETQYF. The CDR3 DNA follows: TGTGCCAGCAGCTTAGAGAGCCAGACGGAGACCCAGTACTTC.

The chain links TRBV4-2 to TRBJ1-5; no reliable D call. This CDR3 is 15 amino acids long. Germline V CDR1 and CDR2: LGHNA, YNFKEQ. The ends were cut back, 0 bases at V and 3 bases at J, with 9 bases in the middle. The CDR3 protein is CASSQDSAVNQPQHF. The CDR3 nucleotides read TGTGCCAGCAGCCAAGATTCAGCGGTCAATCAGCCCCAGCATTTT.

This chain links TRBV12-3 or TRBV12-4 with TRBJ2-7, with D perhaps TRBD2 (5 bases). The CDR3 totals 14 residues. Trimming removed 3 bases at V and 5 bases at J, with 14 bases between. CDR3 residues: CASSLVGVTNEQYF. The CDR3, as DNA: TGTGCCAGCAGTTTGGTGGGAGTTACCAACGAGCAGTACTTC.

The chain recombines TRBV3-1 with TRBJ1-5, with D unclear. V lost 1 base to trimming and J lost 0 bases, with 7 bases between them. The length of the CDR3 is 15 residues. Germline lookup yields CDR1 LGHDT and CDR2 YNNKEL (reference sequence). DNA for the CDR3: TGTGCCAGCAGCCAAGGATTCAATAGCAATCAGCCCCAGCATTTT. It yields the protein CASSQGFNSNQPQHF.

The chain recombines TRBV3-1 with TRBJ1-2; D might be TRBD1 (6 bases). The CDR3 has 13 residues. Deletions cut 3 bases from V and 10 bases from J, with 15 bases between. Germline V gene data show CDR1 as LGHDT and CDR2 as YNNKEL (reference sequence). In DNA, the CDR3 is TGTGCCAGCAGCCAGCAGTGGGACAAGGCCTACACCTTC. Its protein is CASSQQWDKAYTF.

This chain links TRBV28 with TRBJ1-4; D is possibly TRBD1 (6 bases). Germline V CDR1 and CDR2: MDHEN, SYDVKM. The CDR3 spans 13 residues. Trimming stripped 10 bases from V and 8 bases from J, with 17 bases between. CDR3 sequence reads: CATALPGTEKLFF. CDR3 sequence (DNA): TGTGCCACCGCATTGCCCGGGACAGAAAAACTGTTTTTT.

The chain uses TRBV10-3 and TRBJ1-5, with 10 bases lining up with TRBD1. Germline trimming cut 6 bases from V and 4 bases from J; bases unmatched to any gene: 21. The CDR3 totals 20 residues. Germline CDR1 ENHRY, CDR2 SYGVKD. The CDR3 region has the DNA TGTGCCATCAGCACAGATTCACCGGGACAGGGGCGAATTTGGAATCAGCCCCAGCATTTT. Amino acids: CAISTDSPGQGRIWNQPQHF.

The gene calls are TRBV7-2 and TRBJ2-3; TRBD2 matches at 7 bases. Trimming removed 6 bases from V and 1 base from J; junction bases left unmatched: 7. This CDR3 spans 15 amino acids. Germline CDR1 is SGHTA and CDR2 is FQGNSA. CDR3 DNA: TGTGCCAGCAGTTTAACTAGCGAGCGCACAGATACGCAGTATTTT. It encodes CASSLTSERTDTQYF.

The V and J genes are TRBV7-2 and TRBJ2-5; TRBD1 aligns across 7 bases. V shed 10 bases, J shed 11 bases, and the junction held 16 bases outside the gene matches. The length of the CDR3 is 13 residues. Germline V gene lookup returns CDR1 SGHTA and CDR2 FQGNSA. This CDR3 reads CAIGTESYNEQYF. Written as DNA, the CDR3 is TGTGCCATCGGGACAGAATCGTACAATGAGCAGTACTTC.

The CDR3: CASSFSGVRGYTF. CDR3 bases: TGTGCCAGCAGTTTCTCAGGGGTAAGGGGCTACACCTTC. The genes are TRBV12-3 or TRBV12-4 and TRBJ1-2, with D perhaps matching TRBD1 (6 bases). CDR3 length: 13 amino acids. Trimming cost V 3 bases and J 8 bases, with 13 bases left between them.

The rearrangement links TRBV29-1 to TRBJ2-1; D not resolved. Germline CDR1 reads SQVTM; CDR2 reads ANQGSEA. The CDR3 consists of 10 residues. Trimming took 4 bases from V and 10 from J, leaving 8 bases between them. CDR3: CSVAVGEQFF. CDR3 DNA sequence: TGCAGCGTTGCCGTAGGCGAGCAGTTCTTC.

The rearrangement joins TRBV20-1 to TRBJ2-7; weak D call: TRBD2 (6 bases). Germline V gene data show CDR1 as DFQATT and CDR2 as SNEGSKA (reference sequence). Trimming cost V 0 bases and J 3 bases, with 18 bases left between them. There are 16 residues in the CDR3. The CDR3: CSARDSSLANSYEQYF. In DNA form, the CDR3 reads TGCAGTGCTAGAGACTCTTCGCTAGCGAACAGCTACGAGCAGTACTTC.

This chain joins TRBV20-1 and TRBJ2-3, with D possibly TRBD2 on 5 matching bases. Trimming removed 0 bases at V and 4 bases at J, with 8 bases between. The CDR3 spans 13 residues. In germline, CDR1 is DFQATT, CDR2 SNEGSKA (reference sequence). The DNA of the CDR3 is TGCAGTGCTAGAGATTGGGGAGCAGATACGCAGTATTTT. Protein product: CSARDWGADTQYF.